This T cell receptor beta chain was sequenced in a study of blood T cells in healthy people across ages. Germline CDR1 and CDR2: DFQATT and SNEGSKA (reference sequence). The CDR3 spans 13 residues. V lost 3 bases, J lost 10 bases, and 18 bases lay in between. About this clonotype: The target antigen is unknown.

There were at least 5.5 micrograms of total RNA extracted from every sample. Using a J-beta primer mix together with a sample-barcoded 5' primer, a second PCR was run for about 6 to 12 cycles. A template-switch adaptor that had 12 random nucleotides put a tag on each cDNA molecule. In TCRdb, the 5' RACE reads were re-called with MiXCR into one record per CDR3 protein. The top ten hold roughly a tenth of the sample, which has more than 900,000 distinct CDR3 sequences, under 35% seen once. Regarding the study as a whole: Observed TCR beta diversity showed a strong correlation with the percentage of naive T cells as measured by flow cytometry. Donor CMV infection status was unknown, possibly confounding age-related changes in expanded clonotypes.

The same sample was also used in a study of T cells of mothers and their children.

This clonotype was obtained from a woman aged 40 to 50 in good health. The source material was blood. This chain joins TRBV20-1 and TRBJ1-1; a weak D match, TRBD1 (6 bases). In DNA form, the CDR3 reads TGCAGTGCTAGTGGGACATCTAAGGAACGAGCTTTCTTT. The encoded protein is CSASGTSKERAFF.